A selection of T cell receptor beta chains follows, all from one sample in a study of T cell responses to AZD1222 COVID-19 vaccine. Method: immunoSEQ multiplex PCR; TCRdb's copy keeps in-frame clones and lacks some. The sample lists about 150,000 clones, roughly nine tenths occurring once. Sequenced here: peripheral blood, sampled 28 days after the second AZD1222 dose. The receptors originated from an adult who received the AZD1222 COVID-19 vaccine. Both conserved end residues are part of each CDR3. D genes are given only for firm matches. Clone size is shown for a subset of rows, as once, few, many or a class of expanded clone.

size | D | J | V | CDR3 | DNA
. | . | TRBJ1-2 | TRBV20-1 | CSASELRGPGGYTF | TGCAGTGCTAGTGAGTTAAGGGGCCCCGGTGGCTACACCTTC
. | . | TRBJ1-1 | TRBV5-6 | CASSLDSTEAFF | TGTGCCAGCAGCTTGGATTCCACTGAAGCTTTCTTT
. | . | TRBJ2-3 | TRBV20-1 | CSAPGVTQYF | TGCAGTGCGCCGGGGGTTACGCAGTATTTT
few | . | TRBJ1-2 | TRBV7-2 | CASSLDSQGFLRGYTF | TGTGCCAGCAGCTTAGACTCGCAGGGCTTTCTGAGGGGCTACACCTTC
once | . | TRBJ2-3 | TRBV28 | CASSGGGSGTDTQYF | TGTGCCAGCAGTGGCGGTGGGTCTGGCACAGATACGCAGTATTTT
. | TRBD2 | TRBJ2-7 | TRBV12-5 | CASGLVPVTSGGDYEQYF | TGTGCTAGTGGTTTGGTACCTGTTACTAGCGGGGGCGATTACGAGCAGTACTTC
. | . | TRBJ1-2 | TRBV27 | CASKSPGYYGYTF | TGTGCCAGCAAGAGTCCAGGGTACTATGGCTACACCTTC
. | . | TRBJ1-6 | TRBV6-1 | CASSEGLNSPLHF | TGTGCCAGCAGTGAAGGTCTCAATTCACCCCTCCACTTT
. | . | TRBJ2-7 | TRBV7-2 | CASSLSAGAGEQYF | TGTGCCAGCAGCTTAAGTGCAGGGGCTGGTGAGCAGTACTTC
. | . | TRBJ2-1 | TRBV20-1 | CSASPGQGSYNEQFF | TGCAGTGCTAGTCCGGGTCAGGGGTCGTACAATGAGCAGTTCTTC
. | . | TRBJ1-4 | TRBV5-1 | CASSLAPGTEEKLFF | TGCGCCAGCAGCTTGGCCCCGGGGACTGAGGAAAAACTGTTTTTT
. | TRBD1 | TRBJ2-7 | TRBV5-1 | CASSFSGQGEQYF | TGCGCCAGCAGCTTCTCGGGACAGGGTGAGCAGTACTTC
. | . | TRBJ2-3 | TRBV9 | CASSELDTQYF | TGTGCCAGCAGCGAATTGGATACGCAGTATTTT
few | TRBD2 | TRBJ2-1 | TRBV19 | CASSNTLAGGVYNEQFF | TGTGCCAGTAGTAATACCCTAGCGGGAGGGGTCTACAATGAGCAGTTCTTC
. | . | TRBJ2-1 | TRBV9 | CASSVVAGANNEQFF | TGTGCCAGCAGCGTAGTTGCGGGGGCAAACAATGAGCAGTTCTTC
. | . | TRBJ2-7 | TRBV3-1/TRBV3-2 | CASSQAGTSYEQYF | TGTGCCAGCAGCCAAGCAGGAACCTCCTACGAGCAGTACTTC
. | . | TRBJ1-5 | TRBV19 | CASTVRGGYQPQHF | TGTGCCAGTACCGTAAGGGGGGGGTATCAGCCCCAGCATTTT
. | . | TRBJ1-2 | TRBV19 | CASSADPYGYTF | TGTGCCAGTAGTGCGGACCCCTATGGCTACACCTTC
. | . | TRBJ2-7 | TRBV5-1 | CASGFDRASYEQYF | TGCGCCAGCGGGTTTGACAGAGCCTCCTACGAGCAGTACTTC
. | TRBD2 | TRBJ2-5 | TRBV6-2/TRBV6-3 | CASSIPGAGDQYF | TGTGCCAGCAGTATCCCGGGCGCGGGGGACCAGTACTTC
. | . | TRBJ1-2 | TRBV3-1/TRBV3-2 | CASSQGASNYGYTF | TGTGCCAGCAGCCAAGGGGCTTCTAACTATGGCTACACCTTC
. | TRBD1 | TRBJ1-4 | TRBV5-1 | CASSPGQGGEKLFF | TGCGCCAGCAGCCCGGGACAGGGGGGTGAAAAACTGTTTTTT
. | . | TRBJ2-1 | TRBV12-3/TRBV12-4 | CASRNGVAQFF | TGTGCCAGCAGAAACGGGGTTGCGCAGTTCTTC
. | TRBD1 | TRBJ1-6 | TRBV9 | CASSVGTGDNSPLHF | TGTGCCAGCAGCGTAGGGACAGGGGACAATTCACCCCTCCACTTT
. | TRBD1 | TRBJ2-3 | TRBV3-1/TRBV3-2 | CASSQWDRADTQYF | TGTGCCAGCAGCCAATGGGACAGGGCAGATACGCAGTATTTT
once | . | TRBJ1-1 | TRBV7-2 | CASSSSWGDENTEAFF | TGTGCCAGCAGCTCAAGTTGGGGGGACGAAAACACTGAAGCTTTCTTT
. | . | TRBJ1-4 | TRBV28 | CASSLVSSSLFF | TGTGCCAGCAGTTTAGTATCTAGCAGCCTGTTTTTT
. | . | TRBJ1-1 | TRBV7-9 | CASSLGGAGTHTEAFF | TGTGCCAGCAGCTTAGGTGGGGCGGGAACACACACTGAAGCTTTCTTT
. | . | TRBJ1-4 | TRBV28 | CASSSSGQSNEKLFF | .
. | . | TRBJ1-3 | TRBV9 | CASSVATTGNTIYF | TGTGCCAGCAGCGTGGCCACGACTGGAAACACCATATATTTT
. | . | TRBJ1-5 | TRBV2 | CASSEANVGRSNQPQHF | TGTGCCAGCAGTGAAGCCAACGTGGGCCGAAGCAATCAGCCCCAGCATTTT
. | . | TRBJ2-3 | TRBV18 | CASSPRGGGSTDTQYF | TGTGCCAGCTCACCCCGAGGGGGGGGAAGCACAGATACGCAGTATTTT
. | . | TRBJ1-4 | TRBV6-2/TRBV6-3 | CASSSGTLGGGEKLFF | TGTGCCAGCAGTTCCGGGACACTAGGAGGTGGTGAAAAACTGTTTTTT
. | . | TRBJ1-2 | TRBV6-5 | CASSYFSDGYYGYTF | TGTGCCAGCAGTTACTTCTCCGACGGATACTATGGCTACACCTTC
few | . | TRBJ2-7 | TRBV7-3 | CASSLSLVRDTLYEQYF | TGTGCCAGCAGCTTATCTCTCGTCCGGGACACACTCTACGAGCAGTACTTC
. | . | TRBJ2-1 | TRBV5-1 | CASTSTYNEQFF | TGCGCCAGCACATCAACCTACAATGAGCAGTTCTTC
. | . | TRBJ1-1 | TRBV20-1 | CSASFRQGGAFF | TGCAGTGCTAGTTTTAGGCAGGGCGGAGCTTTCTTT
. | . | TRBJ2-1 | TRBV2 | CASSEIGGSNNEQFF | TGTGCCAGCAGTGAAATAGGGGGTTCAAACAATGAGCAGTTCTTC
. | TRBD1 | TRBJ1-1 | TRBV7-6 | CASSLQGAEAFF | TGTGCCAGCAGCTTACAGGGGGCTGAAGCTTTCTTT
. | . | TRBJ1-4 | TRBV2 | CASSTTWGDEKLFF | TGTGCCAGCAGTACGACCTGGGGGGATGAAAAACTGTTTTTT
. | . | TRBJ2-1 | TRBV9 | CASRGPRGEQFF | TGTGCCAGCAGGGGTCCACGGGGAGAGCAGTTCTTC
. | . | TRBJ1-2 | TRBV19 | CASSIQGFGYTF | TGTGCCAGTAGTATACAGGGGTTTGGCTACACCTTC
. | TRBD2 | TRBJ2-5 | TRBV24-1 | CATSGGSVETQYF | TGTGCCACCAGTGGCGGGAGTGTCGAGACCCAGTACTTC
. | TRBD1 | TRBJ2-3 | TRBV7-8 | CASSLGQGEADTQYF | TGTGCCAGCAGCTTAGGACAGGGGGAGGCAGATACGCAGTATTTT
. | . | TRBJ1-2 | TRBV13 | CASSPRGTYYGYTF | TGTGCCAGCAGCCCGAGGGGGACCTACTATGGCTACACCTTC
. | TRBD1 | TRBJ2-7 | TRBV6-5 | CATLDRGREQYF | TGTGCCACCCTCGACAGGGGGCGCGAGCAGTACTTC
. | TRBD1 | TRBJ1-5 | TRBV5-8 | CASSLVIATGQHYSNQPQHF | TGTGCCAGCAGCTTGGTCATAGCGACAGGGCAACACTATAGCAATCAGCCCCAGCATTTT